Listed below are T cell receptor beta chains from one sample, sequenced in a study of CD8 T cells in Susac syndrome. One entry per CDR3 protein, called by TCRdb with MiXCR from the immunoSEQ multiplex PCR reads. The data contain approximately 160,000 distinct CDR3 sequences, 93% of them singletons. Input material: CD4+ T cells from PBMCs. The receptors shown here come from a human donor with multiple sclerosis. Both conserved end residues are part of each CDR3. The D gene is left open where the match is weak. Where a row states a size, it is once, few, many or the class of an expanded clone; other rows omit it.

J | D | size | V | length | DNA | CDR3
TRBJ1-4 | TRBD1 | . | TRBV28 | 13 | TGTGCCAGCAGTTTGTCAGGGGGCCGAAAACTGTTTTTT | CASSLSGGRKLFF
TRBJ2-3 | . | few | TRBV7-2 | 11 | TGTGCCAGCAGCTTAGGGAATACGCAGTATTTT | CASSLGNTQYF
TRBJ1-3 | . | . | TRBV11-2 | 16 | TGTGCCAGCAGCTTACGCCGGGTAATCTCTGGAAACACCATATATTTT | CASSLRRVISGNTIYF
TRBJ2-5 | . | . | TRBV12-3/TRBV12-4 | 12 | TGTGCCAGCAGTTTTCGGAGTCAGACCCAGTACTTC | CASSFRSQTQYF
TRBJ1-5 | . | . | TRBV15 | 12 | TGTGCCACCAGCAGACAGGACCAGCCCCAGCATTTT | CATSRQDQPQHF
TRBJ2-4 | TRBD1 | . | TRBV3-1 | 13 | TGTGCCAGCGGCCAGGGACAGGGTAACATTCAGTACTTC | CASGQGQGNIQYF
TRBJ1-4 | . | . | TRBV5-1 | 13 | TGCGCCAGCAGCTTAAACCAAGTTGAAAAACTGTTTTTT | CASSLNQVEKLFF
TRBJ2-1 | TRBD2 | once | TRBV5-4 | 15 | TGTGCCAGCAGCTTGTGGGCGGGGGGGTACAATGAGCAGTTCTTC | CASSLWAGGYNEQFF
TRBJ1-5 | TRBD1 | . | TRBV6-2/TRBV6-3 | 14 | TGTGCCAGCAGCTCGGGACAGGGGTTACAGCCCCAGCATTTT | CASSSGQGLQPQHF
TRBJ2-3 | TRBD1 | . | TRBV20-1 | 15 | TGCAGTGCTAACCCCCAACAGGGGGCGGATGATACGCAGTATTTT | CSANPQQGADDTQYF
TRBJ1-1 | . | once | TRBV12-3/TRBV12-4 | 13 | TGTGCCAGCAGACTACAGCAAAGCACTGAAGCTTTCTTT | CASRLQQSTEAFF
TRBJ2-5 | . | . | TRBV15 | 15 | TGTGCCACCAGCATGGGTGGGTTCGGCCAAGAGACCCAGTACTTC | CATSMGGFGQETQYF
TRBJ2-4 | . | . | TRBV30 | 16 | TGTGCCTGGAGTATGGGACTGGGGTTTAGCAAAAACATTCAGTACTTC | CAWSMGLGFSKNIQYF
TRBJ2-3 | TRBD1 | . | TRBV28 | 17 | TGTGCCAGCAGTTTCGGACCCGGACAGGGGGACACAGATACGCAGTATTTT | CASSFGPGQGDTDTQYF
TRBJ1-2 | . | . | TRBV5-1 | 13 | TGCGCCAGCAGCCCGGACTCGGACTATGGCTACACCTTC | CASSPDSDYGYTF
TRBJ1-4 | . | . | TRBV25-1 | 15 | TGTGCCAGCAGTGAAAGGTGGAGAACTAATGAAAAACTGTTTTTT | CASSERWRTNEKLFF
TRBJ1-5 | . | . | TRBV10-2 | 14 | TGCGCCAGCAGTGAGTCGGACATATTTCTGCCCCAGCATTTT | CASSESDIFLPQHF
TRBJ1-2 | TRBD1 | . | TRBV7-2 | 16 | TGTGCCAGCAGCTTAGGGGCGGGGACAGGGTTTAATGGCTACACCTTC | CASSLGAGTGFNGYTF
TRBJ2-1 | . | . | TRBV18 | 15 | TGTGCCAGCTCACCTATGGTAGTCCTTTACAATGAGCAGTTCTTC | CASSPMVVLYNEQFF
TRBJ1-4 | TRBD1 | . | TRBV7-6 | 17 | TGTGCCAGCAGCTCGTCGCCAGGGGGAAGTACTAATGAAAAACTGTTTTTT | CASSSSPGGSTNEKLFF
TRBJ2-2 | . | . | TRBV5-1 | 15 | TGCGCCAGCAGCTTAGGACAGCCCAAGGCCGGGGAGCTGTTTTTT | CASSLGQPKAGELFF
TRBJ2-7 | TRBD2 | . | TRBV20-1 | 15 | TGCAGTGCTAGCACTAGCGGGAGGACATCCTACGAGCAGTACTTC | CSASTSGRTSYEQYF
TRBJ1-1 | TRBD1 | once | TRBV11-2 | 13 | TGTGCCAGCAGCTTCACAGGGGCCACTGAAGCTTTCTTT | CASSFTGATEAFF
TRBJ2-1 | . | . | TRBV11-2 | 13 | TGTGCCAGCAGCCAAGGGCTGGTTAATGAGCAGTTCTTC | CASSQGLVNEQFF
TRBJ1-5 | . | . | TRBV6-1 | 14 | TGTGCCACCGGAATGGCCTTACACAATCAGCCCCAGCATTTT | CATGMALHNQPQHF
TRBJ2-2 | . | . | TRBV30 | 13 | TGTGCCTGCCACGCGAGGGCGGCCGGGGAGCTGTTTTTT | CACHARAAGELFF
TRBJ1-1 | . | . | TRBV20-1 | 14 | TGCAGTGCCCTTGCCGGGGGCGCGAACACTGAAGCTTTCTTT | CSALAGGANTEAFF
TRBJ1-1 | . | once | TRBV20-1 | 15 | TGCAGTGCTAAAAGAGCGGGGGCAATGAACACTGAAGCTTTCTTT | CSAKRAGAMNTEAFF
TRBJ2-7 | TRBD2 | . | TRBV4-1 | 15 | TGCGCCAGCAGTCGTAGCGGGAGGGCAGAGTACGAGCAGTACTTC | CASSRSGRAEYEQYF
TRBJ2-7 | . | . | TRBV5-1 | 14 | TGCGCCAGCAGCATGGACAGCGACGTCTACGAGCAGTACTTC | CASSMDSDVYEQYF
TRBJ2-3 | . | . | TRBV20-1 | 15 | TGCAGTGCAACTCTGCGGGGGCTCCGCACAGATACGCAGTATTTT | CSATLRGLRTDTQYF
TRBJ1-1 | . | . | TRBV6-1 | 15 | TGTGCCAGCAGTATCCTGAGGGGTATCGACACTGAAGCTTTCTTT | CASSILRGIDTEAFF
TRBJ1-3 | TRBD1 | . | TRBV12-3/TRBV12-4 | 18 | TGTGCCAGCAGTTTTGGGCCTGGACAGGGATCGGATGGAAACACCATATATTTT | CASSFGPGQGSDGNTIYF
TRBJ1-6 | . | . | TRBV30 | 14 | TGTGCCTGGAGAATTTCCGGGACTAATTCACCCCTCCACTTT | CAWRISGTNSPLHF
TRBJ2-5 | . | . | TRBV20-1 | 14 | TGCAGTGCGGACCCGGCTAGCCAGGCCCAGGCCCAGTACTTC | CSADPASQAQAQYF
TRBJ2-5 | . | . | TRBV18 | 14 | TGTGCCAGCTCACCACCGCGACCAGAAGAGACCCAGTACTTC | CASSPPRPEETQYF
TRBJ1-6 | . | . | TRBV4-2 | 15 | TGTGCCAGCAGCCAAGGGGCTACTCCTAATTCACCCCTCCACTTT | CASSQGATPNSPLHF
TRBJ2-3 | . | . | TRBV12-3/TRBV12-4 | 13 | TGTGCCAGCAGTTTAGGTGTTAAGGATACGCAGTATTTT | CASSLGVKDTQYF
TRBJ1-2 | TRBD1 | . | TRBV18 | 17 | TGTGCCAGCTCACCAGGGACAGGTCGCGCTGGGAACTATGGCTACACCTTC | CASSPGTGRAGNYGYTF
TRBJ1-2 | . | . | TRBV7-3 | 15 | TGTGCCAGCAGCCCCACTCCGGGGGAGGCCTATGGCTACACCTTC | CASSPTPGEAYGYTF
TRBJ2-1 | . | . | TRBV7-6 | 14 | TGTGCCAGCAGCTTAAAGCCGTCGTACAATGAGCAGTTCTTC | CASSLKPSYNEQFF
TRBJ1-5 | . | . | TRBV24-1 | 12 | TGTGCCACCAGTGATTTGGGCCAGCCCCAGCATTTT | CATSDLGQPQHF
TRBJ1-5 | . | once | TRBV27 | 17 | TGTGCCAGCAAGGCATGGACGGACCGAAGTCCCAGTCAGCCCCAGCATTTT | CASKAWTDRSPSQPQHF
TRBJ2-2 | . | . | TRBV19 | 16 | TGTGCCAGTAGTAAGAGGACAGTAGCGAACACCGGGGAGCTGTTTTTT | CASSKRTVANTGELFF
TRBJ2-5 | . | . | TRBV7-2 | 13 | TGTGCCAGCAGCTCCAGGTCCCAAGAGACCCAGTACTTC | CASSSRSQETQYF
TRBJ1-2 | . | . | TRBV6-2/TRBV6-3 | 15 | TGTGCCAGCATTTCGAGACCCTGGGCGAACTATGGCTACACCTTC | CASISRPWANYGYTF
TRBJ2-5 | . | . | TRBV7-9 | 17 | TGTGCCAGCAGCTTAGTCGGATGGGGATACCGACAAGAGACCCAGTACTTC | CASSLVGWGYRQETQYF
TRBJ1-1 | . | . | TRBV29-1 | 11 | TGCAGCGGTGGGATGAACACTGAAGCTTTCTTT | CSGGMNTEAFF
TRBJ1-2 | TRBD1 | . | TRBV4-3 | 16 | TGCGCCAGCAGCCAAGATTCCCAGGGGGCAGTCTATGGCTACACCTTC | CASSQDSQGAVYGYTF
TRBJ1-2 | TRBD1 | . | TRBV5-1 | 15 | TGCGCCAGCAGCGGGGGACAGGCCTCTAACTATGGCTACACCTTC | CASSGGQASNYGYTF
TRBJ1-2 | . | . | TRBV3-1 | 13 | TGTGCCAGCAGCCAAGACTACTCTATGGGCTACACCTTC | CASSQDYSMGYTF
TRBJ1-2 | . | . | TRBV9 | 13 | TGTGCCAGCAGCGGGCGGGCGAAGGGTGGCTACACCTTC | CASSGRAKGGYTF
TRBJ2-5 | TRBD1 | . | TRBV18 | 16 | TGTGCCAGCTCACCCCGGCGGGACAGGGGAGGAGAGACCCAGTACTTC | CASSPRRDRGGETQYF
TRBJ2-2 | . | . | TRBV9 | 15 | TGTGCCAGCAGCGTAAGTACTACCGACACCGGGGAGCTGTTTTTT | CASSVSTTDTGELFF
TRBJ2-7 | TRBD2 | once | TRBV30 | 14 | TGTGCCTGGAGTGCAACTAGCGGGGGGTACGAGCAGTACTTC | CAWSATSGGYEQYF